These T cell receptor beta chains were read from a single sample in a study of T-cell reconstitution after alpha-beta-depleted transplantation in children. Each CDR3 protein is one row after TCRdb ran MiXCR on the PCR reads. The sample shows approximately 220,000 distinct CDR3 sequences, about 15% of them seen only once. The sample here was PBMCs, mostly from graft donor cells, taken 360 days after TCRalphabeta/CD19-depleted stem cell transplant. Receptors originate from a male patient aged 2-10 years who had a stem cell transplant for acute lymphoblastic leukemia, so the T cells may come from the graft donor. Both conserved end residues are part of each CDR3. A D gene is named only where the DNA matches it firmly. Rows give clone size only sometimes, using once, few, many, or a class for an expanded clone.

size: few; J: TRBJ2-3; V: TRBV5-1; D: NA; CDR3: CASSTTGPDTQYF; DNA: TGCGCCAGCAGCACTACAGGGCCAGATACGCAGTATTTT
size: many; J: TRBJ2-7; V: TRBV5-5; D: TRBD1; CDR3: CASSPVDRAVGEQYF; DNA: TGTGCCAGCAGCCCGGTGGACAGGGCCGTAGGAGAGCAGTACTTC
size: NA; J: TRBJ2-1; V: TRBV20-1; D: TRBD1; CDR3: CSAREYRGRGEQFF; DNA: TGCAGTGCTAGAGAGTACAGGGGACGGGGTGAGCAGTTCTTC
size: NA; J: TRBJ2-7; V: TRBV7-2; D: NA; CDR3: CASSPSLVGRTYEQYF; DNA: TGTGCCAGCAGCCCGTCCCTCGTGGGGCGCACCTACGAGCAGTACTTC
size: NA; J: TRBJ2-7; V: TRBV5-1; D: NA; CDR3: CASSSYFSYEQYF; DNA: TGCGCCAGCAGCTCCTATTTTAGCTACGAGCAGTACTTC
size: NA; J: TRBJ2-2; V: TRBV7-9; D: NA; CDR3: CASSLFLRSSNTGELFF; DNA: TGTGCCAGCAGCTTATTTTTGCGTTCATCGAACACCGGGGAGCTGTTTTTT
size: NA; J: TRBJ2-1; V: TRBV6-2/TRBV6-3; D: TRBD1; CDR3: CASSRTGTGFDNEQFF; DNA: TGTGCCAGCAGCCGAACCGGGACAGGGTTTGATAATGAGCAGTTCTTC
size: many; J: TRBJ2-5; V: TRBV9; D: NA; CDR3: CASSLIAQETQYF; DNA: TGTGCCAGCAGCTTAATAGCCCAAGAGACCCAGTACTTC
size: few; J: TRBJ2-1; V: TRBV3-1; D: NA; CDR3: CASSPGPYEQFF; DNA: TGTGCCAGCAGCCCTGGTCCCTATGAGCAGTTCTTC
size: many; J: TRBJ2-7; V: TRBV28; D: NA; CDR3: CASSFHLSYEQYF; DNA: TGTGCCAGCAGTTTCCACCTCTCCTACGAGCAGTACTTC
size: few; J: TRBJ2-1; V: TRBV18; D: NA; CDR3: CASSPEQPGPSNEQFF; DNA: TGTGCCAGCTCACCGGAACAACCAGGGCCCTCCAATGAGCAGTTCTTC
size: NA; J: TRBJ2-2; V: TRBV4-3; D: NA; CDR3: CASSQAPAGGLNTGELFF; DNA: TGCGCCAGCAGCCAAGCTCCGGCCGGGGGCCTGAACACCGGGGAGCTGTTTTTT
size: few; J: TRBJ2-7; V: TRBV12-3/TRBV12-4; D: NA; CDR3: CASSRGYYEQYF; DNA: TGTGCCAGCAGCCGGGGGTACTACGAGCAGTACTTC
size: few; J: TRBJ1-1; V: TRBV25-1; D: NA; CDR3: CASSDSTEVAEAFF; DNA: TGTGCCAGCAGTGATTCCACAGAAGTAGCTGAAGCTTTCTTT
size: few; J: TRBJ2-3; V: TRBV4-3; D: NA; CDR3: CASSQDSILTDTQYF; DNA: TGCGCCAGCAGCCAAGATTCTATCCTCACAGATACGCAGTATTTT
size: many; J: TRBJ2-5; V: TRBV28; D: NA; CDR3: CASSARGTQYF; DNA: TGTGCCAGCAGTGCCAGGGGGACCCAGTACTTC
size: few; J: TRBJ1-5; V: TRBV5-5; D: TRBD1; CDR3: CASSNGTGRGKPQHF; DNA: TGTGCCAGCAGCAATGGGACAGGGAGGGGAAAGCCCCAGCATTTT
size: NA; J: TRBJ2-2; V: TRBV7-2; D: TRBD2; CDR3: CASSLSGGPTGELFF; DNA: TGTGCCAGCAGCTTGTCGGGGGGGCCCACCGGGGAGCTGTTTTTT
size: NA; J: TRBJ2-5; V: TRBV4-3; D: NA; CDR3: CASSQNVRGLQETQYF; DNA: TGCGCCAGCAGCCAAAACGTTAGGGGACTTCAAGAGACCCAGTACTTC
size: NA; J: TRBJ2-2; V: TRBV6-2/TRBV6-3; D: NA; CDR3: CASSYVATLSTGELFF; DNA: TGTGCCAGCAGTTACGTGGCCACTCTTAGCACCGGGGAGCTGTTTTTT
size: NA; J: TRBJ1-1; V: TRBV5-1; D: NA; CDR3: CASSLFTGSSTEAFF; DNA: TGCGCCAGCAGCTTGTTCACAGGCTCGAGCACTGAAGCTTTCTTT
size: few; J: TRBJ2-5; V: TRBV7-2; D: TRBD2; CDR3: CASSLGGGAETQYF; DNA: TGTGCCAGCAGCTTAGGCGGGGGGGCGGAGACCCAGTACTTC
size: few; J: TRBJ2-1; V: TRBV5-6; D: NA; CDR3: CASSLAGTANEQFF; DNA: TGTGCCAGCAGCTTGGCCGGGACTGCCAATGAGCAGTTCTTC
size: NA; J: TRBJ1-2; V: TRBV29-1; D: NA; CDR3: CSVVENYGYTF; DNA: TGCAGCGTTGTAGAAAACTATGGCTACACCTTC
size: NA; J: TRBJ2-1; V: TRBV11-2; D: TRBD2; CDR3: CASRSLAGGSNEQFF; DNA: TGTGCCAGCAGGTCCCTGGCGGGGGGGTCCAATGAGCAGTTCTTC
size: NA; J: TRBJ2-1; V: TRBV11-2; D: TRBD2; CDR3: CASSSDLSGGAHEQFF; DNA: TGTGCCAGCAGCTCAGACTTGAGCGGGGGGGCGCATGAGCAGTTCTTC
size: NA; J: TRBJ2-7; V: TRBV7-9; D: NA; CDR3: CASSVKIYYEQYF; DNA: TGTGCCAGCAGCGTCAAGATTTACTACGAGCAGTACTTC
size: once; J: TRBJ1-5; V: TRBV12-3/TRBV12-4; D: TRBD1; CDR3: CASSLVAGRGPGQPQHF; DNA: TGTGCCAGCAGTTTAGTGGCAGGCAGGGGGCCAGGTCAGCCCCAGCATTTT
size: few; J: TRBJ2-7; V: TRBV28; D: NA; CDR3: CASSLEGELDEQYF; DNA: TGTGCCAGCAGTTTGGAGGGGGAGCTCGACGAGCAGTACTTC
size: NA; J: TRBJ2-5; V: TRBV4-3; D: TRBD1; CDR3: CASSQGDRGRETQYF; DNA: TGCGCCAGCAGCCAAGGGGACAGGGGGCGAGAGACCCAGTACTTC
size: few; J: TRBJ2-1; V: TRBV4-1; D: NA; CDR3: CASSQDSGTRQFF; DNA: TGCGCCAGCAGCCAAGATAGTGGCACGCGGCAGTTCTTC
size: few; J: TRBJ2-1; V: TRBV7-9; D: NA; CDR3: CASSFWDNEQFF; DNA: TGTGCCAGCAGCTTTTGGGACAATGAGCAGTTCTTC
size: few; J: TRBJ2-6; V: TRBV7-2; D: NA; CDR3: CASSLPAGVGANVLTF; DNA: TGTGCCAGCAGCTTACCCGCAGGGGTTGGGGCCAACGTCCTGACTTTC
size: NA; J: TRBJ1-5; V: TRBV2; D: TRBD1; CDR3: CASSEGLDRVEQPQHF; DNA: TGTGCCAGCAGTGAAGGATTGGACAGGGTGGAACAGCCCCAGCATTTT
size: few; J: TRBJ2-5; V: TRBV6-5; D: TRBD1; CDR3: CASSYSDRGKTQYF; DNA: TGTGCCAGCAGTTACTCTGACAGGGGAAAGACCCAGTACTTC
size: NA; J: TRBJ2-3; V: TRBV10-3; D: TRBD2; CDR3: CASSTSPTDTQYF; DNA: TGTGCCAGCTCGACTAGCCCCACAGATACGCAGTATTTT
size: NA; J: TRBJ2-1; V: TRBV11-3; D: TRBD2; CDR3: CASSLGAGTSGGAIYNEQFF; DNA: TGTGCCAGCAGCTTAGGGGCCGGGACTAGCGGGGGGGCGATTTACAATGAGCAGTTCTTC
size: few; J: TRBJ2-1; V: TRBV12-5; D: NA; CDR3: CASAWGTRGFNNEQFF; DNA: TGTGCTAGTGCCTGGGGTACCAGGGGTTTTAACAATGAGCAGTTCTTC
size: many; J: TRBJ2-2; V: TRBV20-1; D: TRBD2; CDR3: CSASGLAGTGELFF; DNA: TGCAGTGCTAGTGGGCTAGCGGGCACCGGGGAGCTGTTTTTT
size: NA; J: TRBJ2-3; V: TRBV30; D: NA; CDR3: CAWALEEDRNTQYF; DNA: TGTGCCTGGGCCCTTGAGGAGGATCGGAATACGCAGTATTTT